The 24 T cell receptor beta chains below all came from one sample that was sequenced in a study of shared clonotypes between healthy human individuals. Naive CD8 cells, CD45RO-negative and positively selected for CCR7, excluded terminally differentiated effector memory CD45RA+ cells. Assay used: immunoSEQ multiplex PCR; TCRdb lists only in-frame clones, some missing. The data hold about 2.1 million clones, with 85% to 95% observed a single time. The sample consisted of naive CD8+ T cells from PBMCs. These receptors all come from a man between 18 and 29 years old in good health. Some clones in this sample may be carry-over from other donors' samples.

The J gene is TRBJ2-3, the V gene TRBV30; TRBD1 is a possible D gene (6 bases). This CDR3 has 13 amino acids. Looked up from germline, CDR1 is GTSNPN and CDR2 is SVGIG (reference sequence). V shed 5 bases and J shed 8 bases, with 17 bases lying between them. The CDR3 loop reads CAWEGVARGTQYF. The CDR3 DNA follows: TGTGCCTGGGAGGGGGTGGCTAGGGGTACGCAGTATTTT.

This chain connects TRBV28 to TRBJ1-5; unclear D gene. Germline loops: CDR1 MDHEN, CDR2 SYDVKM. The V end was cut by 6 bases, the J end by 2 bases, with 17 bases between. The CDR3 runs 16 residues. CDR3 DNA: TGTGCCAGCAGCGGACGCATTCTCCTGGGCAATCAGCCCCAGCATTTT. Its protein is CASSGRILLGNQPQHF.

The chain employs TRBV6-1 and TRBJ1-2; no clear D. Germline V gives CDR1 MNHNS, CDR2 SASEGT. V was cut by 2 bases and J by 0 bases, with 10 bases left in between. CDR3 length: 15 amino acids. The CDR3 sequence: CASSETPNPNYGYTF. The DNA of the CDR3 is TGTGCCAGCAGTGAAACGCCAAATCCTAACTATGGCTACACCTTC.

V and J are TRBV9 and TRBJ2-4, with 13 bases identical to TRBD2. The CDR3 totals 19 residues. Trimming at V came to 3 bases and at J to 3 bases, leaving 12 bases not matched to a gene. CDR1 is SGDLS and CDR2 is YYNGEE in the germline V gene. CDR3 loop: CASSDSPGTSGDYKNIQYF. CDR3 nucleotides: TGTGCCAGCAGCGACAGTCCCGGGACTAGCGGGGACTACAAAAACATTCAGTACTTC.

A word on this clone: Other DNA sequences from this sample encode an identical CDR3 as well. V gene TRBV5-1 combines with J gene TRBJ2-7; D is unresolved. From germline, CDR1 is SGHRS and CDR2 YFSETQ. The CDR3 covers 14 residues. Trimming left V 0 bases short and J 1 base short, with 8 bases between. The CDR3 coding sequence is TGCGCCAGCAGCTTGGGACGAGGATCCTACGAGCAGTACTTC. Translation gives CASSLGRGSYEQYF.

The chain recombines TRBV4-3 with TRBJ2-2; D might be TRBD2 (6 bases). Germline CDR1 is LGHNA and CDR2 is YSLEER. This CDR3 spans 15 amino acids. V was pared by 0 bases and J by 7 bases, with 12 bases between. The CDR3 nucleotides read TGCGCCAGCAGCCAAGATTTACCGGGAGTCGGGGAGCTGTTTTTT. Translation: CASSQDLPGVGELFF.

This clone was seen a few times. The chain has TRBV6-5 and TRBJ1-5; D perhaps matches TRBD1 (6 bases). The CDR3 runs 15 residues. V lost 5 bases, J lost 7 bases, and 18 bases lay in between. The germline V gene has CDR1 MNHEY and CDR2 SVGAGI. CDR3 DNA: TGTGCCAGCAGTCCCGGAACAGGGCCCGGACAGCCCCAGCATTTT. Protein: CASSPGTGPGQPQHF.

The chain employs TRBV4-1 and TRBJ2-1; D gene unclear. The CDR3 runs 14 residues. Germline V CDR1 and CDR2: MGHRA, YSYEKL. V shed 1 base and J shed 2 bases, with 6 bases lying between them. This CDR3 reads CASSQGSTYNEQFF. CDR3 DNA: TGCGCCAGCAGCCAAGGTAGCACCTACAATGAGCAGTTCTTC.

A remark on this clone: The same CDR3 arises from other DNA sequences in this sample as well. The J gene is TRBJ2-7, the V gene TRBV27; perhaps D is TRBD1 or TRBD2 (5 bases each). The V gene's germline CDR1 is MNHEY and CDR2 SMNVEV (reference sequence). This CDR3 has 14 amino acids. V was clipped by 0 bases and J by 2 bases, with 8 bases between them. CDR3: CASSLSRGAYEQYF. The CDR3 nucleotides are TGTGCCAGCAGTTTATCGAGGGGAGCCTACGAGCAGTACTTC.

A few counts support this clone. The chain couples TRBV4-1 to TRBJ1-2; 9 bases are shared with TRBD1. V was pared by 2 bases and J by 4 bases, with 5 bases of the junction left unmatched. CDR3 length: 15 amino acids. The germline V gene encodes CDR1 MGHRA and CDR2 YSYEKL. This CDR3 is CASSQRQGEAYGYTF. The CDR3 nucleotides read TGCGCCAGCAGCCAACGACAGGGGGAAGCCTATGGCTACACCTTC.

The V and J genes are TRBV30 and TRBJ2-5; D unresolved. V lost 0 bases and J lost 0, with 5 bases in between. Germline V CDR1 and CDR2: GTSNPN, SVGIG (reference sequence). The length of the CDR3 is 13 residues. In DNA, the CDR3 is TGTGCCTGGAGTGTAGGGTACCAAGAGACCCAGTACTTC. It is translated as CAWSVGYQETQYF.

CDR3 nucleotides: TGTGCCAGCAGTGTGTGGGGGAACGGCTACACCTTC. Protein: CASSVWGNGYTF. The chain couples TRBV25-1 to TRBJ1-2; D is perhaps TRBD1 (5 bases). Germline values: CDR1 MGHDK, CDR2 SYGVNS. Between the trimmed V and J ends, which lost 4 bases and 8 bases, there was a span of 11 bases. The CDR3 is made up of 12 amino acids.

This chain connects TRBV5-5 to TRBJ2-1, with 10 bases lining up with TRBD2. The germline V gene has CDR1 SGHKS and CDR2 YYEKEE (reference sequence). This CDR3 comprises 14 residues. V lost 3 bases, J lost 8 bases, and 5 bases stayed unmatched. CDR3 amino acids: CASSYGLAVDEQFF. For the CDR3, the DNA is TGTGCCAGCAGCTACGGACTAGCGGTAGATGAGCAGTTCTTC.

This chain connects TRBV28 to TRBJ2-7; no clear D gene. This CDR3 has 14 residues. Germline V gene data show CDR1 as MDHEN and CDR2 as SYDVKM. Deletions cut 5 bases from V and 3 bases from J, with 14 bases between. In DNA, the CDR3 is TGTGCCAGCAGTCCCCTAAGGGTGGGCTACGAGCAGTACTTC. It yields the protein CASSPLRVGYEQYF.

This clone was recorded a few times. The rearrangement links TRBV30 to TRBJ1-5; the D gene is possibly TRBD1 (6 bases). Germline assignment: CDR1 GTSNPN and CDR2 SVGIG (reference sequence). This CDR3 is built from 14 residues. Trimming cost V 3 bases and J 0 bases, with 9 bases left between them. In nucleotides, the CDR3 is TGTGCCTGGAGCGGGGGGGCTAGCAATCAGCCCCAGCATTTT. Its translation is CAWSGGASNQPQHF.

As DNA, the CDR3 is TGTGCCAGCAAAGAGGTGCCTAACACTGAAGCTTTCTTT. It translates to CASKEVPNTEAFF. The chain couples TRBV27 to TRBJ1-1; D call uncertain. The CDR3 contains 13 residues. V was pared by 7 bases and J by 2 bases, with 11 bases between. The V gene's germline CDR1 is MNHEY and CDR2 SMNVEV (reference sequence).

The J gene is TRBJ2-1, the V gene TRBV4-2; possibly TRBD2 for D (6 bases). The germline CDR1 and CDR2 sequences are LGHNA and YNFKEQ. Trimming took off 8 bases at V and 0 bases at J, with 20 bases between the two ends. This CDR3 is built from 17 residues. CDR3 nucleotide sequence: TGTGCCAGCGCCCAGGCCCCAGTCGGGAGCTCCTACAATGAGCAGTTCTTC. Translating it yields CASAQAPVGSSYNEQFF.

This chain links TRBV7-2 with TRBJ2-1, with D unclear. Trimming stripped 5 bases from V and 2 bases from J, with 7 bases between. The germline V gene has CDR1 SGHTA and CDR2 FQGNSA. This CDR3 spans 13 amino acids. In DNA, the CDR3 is TGTGCCAGCAGCCCCGCCGCCTACAATGAGCAGTTCTTC. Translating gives CASSPAAYNEQFF.

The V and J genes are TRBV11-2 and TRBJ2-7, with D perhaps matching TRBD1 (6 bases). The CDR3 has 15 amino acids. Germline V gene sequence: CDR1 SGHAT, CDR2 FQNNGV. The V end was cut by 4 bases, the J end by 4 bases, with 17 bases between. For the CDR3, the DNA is TGTGCCAGCAGCTCGAGACAGGAAGGTCTATACGAGCAGTACTTC. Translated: CASSSRQEGLYEQYF.

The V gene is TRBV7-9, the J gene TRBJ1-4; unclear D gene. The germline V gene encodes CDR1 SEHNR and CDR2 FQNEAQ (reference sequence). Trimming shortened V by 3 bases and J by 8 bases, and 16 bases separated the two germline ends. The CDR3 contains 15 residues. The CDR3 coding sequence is TGTGCCAGCAGCTTCGTCAGAGTCGGAAAGGAAAAACTGTTTTTT. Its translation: CASSFVRVGKEKLFF.

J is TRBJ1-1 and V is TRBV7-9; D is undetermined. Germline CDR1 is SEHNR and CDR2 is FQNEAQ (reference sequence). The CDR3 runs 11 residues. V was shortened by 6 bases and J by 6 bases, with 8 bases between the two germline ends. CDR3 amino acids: CASRASPEAFF. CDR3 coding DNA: TGTGCCAGCAGGGCAAGCCCTGAAGCTTTCTTT.

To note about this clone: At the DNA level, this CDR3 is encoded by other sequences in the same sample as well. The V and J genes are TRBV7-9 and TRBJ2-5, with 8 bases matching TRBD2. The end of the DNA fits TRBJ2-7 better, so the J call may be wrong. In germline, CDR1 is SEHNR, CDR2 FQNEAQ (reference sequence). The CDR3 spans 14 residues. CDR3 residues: CASSLSGTSYEQYF. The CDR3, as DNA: TGTGCCAGCAGCTTATCGGGGACTAGCTACGAGCAGTACTTC.

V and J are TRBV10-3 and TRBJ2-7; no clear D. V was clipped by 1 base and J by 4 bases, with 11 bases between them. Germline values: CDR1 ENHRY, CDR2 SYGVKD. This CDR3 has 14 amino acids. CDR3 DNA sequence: TGTGCCATCAGTGAGTTTAGTTTGGGATACGAGCAGTACTTC. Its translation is CAISEFSLGYEQYF.

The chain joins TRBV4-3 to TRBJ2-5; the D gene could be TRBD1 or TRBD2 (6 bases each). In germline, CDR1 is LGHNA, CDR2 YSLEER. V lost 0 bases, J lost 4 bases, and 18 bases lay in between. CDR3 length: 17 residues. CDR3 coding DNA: TGCGCCAGCAGCCAAGATCGGGGGCAGTTCTATGGAGAGACCCAGTACTTC. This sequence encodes CASSQDRGQFYGETQYF.